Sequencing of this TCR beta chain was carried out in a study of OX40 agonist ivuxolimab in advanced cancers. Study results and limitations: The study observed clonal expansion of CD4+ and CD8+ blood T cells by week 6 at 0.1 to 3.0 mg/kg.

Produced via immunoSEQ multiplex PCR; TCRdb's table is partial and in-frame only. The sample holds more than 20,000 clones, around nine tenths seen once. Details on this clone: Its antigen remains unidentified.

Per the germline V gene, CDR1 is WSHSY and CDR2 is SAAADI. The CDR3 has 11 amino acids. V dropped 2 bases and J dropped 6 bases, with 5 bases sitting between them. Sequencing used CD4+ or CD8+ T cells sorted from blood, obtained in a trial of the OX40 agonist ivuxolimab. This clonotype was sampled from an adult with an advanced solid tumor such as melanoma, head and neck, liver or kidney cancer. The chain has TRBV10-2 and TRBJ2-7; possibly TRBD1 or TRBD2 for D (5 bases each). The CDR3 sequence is CASSEGGEQYF. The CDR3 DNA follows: TGCGCCAGCAGTGAGGGGGGCGAGCAGTACTTC.